What follows describes a single T cell receptor (beta chain). Its target antigen remains unknown. Base quality data are lacking; no much larger clone is found one base away. The donors were some 39 Caucasian individuals from Russia, aged roughly 6 to 90 years, who were systemically healthy. Ten milliliters of peripheral blood were collected from each donor into EDTA-treated Vacutainer tubes. Ficoll-Paque density-gradient centrifugation was used to isolate PBMCs, with at least 7 million per sample. Trizol reagent was used to extract total RNA from PBMCs, with at least 6 micrograms per sample. For every donor, flow cytometry on a PBMC aliquot measured the percentage of naive CD45RAhigh/CD27high T cells. This sample is part of a study of blood T cells in healthy people across ages (dated by TCRdb to between 2015 and 2016). Regarding the research as a whole: In model experiments, template switching captured roughly one uniquely barcoded TCR beta cDNA molecule for every two T cells. Age-related changes in TCR beta repertoire diversity were measured in the study by deep sequencing normalized with unique cDNA molecular identifiers. The donors were split into four age groups: young (average about 15 years), middle-aged (over 35), aged (62) and long-lived (approximately 80). Donors of different ages were randomly distributed across sequencing lanes to avoid experimental bias. Using the same blood draw, the study looked at two additional independent replicas of 1 million unique cDNA reads for two donors, one aged 18 to 30 and the other aged 80 or older. Results and caveats for the whole study, not just this receptor: Since profiling was done on bulk unsorted PBMCs, naive and antigen-experienced compartments could not be conclusively compared. Compared with the aged group, more naive CD4+ T cells, fewer expanded clones and increased TCR diversity were shown by the long-lived group, suggesting age selection. Observed TCR beta diversity per million T cells fell roughly linearly with age, and a significant reduction was already apparent by age around 39. The CMV infection status of donors was not known, potentially confounding age-related changes in expanded clonotypes. Observed TCR beta diversity correlated strongly with the percentage of naive T cells measured by flow cytometry. Estimates of total diversity based on one million sequenced T cells were considered lower bounds and underestimates.

Libraries were prepared through 5' RACE. The listed sequencing device is Illumina HiSeq 2500. The second PCR ran for roughly 7 to 11 cycles and used a J-beta primer mix along with a sample-barcoded 5' primer. A unique molecular identifier was introduced onto each TCR beta cDNA molecule by a template-switch 5' adaptor carrying 12 random nucleotides. Each sample yielded at least 2.5 million CDR3-containing paired-end reads. The Mint cDNA synthesis kit, primed by a TRBC-specific oligonucleotide, was used to synthesize first-strand cDNA from all RNA. Following uracil-DNA glycosylase treatment, a first 18-cycle PCR with universal primers M1SS and BC2_uni_R was performed on all cDNA. The paper's processing steps were these. Normalization of each sample was performed by random selection of 1 million high-quality reads, each carrying a distinct molecular identifier. Instead of being binned into consensus sequences, reads with shared molecular identifiers were discarded. MiTCR, set to a Q25 quality threshold and the strictest error-elimination algorithm, was used for CDR3 identification, clonotype clustering and error correction. A nonparametric unseen species model with Euler transformation was used to estimate lower-bound total TCR beta diversity. Through fastp at Q25 and MiXCR, TCRdb rebuilt clones from the public reads, retaining in-frame beta chains. Each CDR3 protein gets just one entry, which takes the most common genes and DNA from the rows behind it. TCRdb assigned the V and J calls; the authors' analysis was not used. In all, the sample holds approximately 1.5 million distinct CDR3 sequences, and 30% to 40% of those were seen once. 11% of the sample is held by the ten biggest clonotypes.

For CDR1 and CDR2, the germline V gene lists SGHTA and FQGNSA. V loses 8 bases of germline sequence and J loses 11 bases, and the interval between the two ends is 15 bases. Measured from the cysteine to the phenylalanine, the CDR3 is 11 residues long. Only the CDR3 region is kept as DNA, spanning 33 bases read in frame from base 1. The chain links TRBV7-2 with TRBJ1-1; TRBD1 is a possible D gene, resting on 6 matching bases. The material sequenced was blood. The clonotype originates from a woman aged 25 to 39 in good health. The CDR3 amino acid sequence is: CASPGGPGAFF. The nucleotide sequence reads TGTGCCAGCCCTGGGGGCCCGGGGGCTTTCTTT.